The subject of this entry is one T cell receptor beta chain. Its target is unknown. The data stem from a study of cytomegalovirus exposure and HLA in healthy donors. Study in general: Among roughly 190 million T cells, an earlier analysis found roughly 100 million unique TCR beta sequences. Study outcomes and limitations: Cytomegalovirus status was reportedly diagnosed by the classifier with high specificity and sensitivity.

Germline CDR1 reads SGHTA; CDR2 reads FQGNSA. After removal of 4 bases from V and 1 base from J, the junction contained 9 bases not matched to a gene. The CDR3 has 17 residues. PCR amplification relied on 60 Vbeta primers (plus 13 Jbeta primers). Original analysis: An analysis that came later counted 80 million or so unique TCR beta chains, roughly 11 million shared. Generated by immunoSEQ multiplex PCR, the TCRdb table keeps only in-frame clones and is missing some. V, J and clone size are taken as reported in that table, and D and trimming were inferred from the DNA itself. The profile shows 160,000 or so clones, almost 80% of them singletons.

The receptor was derived from a male donor in good health and CMV-seronegative. Input material: PBMCs. This chain connects TRBV7-2 to TRBJ2-7; 11 bases are shared with TRBD2. Here the CDR3 DNA reads TGTGCCAGCAGCTCCCCCCTAGCGGGAGGATTATCCTACGAGCAGTACTTC. Translating it yields CASSSPLAGGLSYEQYF.